The T cell receptor (beta chain) described here comes from a study of blood T cells in healthy people across ages. Overall study findings and caveats: Relative to aged donors, long-lived donors carried more naive CD4+ cells and displayed higher diversity.

Regarding this clonotype: The antigen remains undetermined.

Trimming cost V 0 bases and J 7 bases, with 10 bases left between them. Germline CDR1 and CDR2: MGHRA and YSYEKL. The CDR3 totals 13 residues. Through a sample-barcoded 5' primer and a J-beta primer mix, a second PCR was run for roughly 6 to 11 cycles. TCRdb re-derived calls from the 5' RACE reads in MiXCR, one entry per CDR3 protein. The profile shows 910,000 or so distinct CDR3 sequences, about 53% of them singletons. The source is a woman between 55 and 75 years old in good health. The source material was blood. The chain couples TRBV4-1 to TRBJ2-7; D gene unclear. CDR3 in DNA: TGCGCCAGCAGCCAAGAGATACAATGGGAGCAGTACTTC. As protein: CASSQEIQWEQYF.